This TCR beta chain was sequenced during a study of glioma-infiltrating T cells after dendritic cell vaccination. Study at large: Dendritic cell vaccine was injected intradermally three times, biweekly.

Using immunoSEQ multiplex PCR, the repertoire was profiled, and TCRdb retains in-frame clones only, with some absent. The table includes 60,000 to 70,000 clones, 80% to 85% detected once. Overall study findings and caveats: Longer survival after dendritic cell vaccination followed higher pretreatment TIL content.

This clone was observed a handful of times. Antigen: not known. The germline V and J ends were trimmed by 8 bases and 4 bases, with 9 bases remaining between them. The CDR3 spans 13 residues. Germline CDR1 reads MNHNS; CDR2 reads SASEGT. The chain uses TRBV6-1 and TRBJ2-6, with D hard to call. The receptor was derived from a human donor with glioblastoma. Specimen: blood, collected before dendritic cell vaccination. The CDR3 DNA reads TGTGCCAGCTCTGCGGCCGGGGCCAACGTCCTGACTTTC. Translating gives CASSAAGANVLTF.